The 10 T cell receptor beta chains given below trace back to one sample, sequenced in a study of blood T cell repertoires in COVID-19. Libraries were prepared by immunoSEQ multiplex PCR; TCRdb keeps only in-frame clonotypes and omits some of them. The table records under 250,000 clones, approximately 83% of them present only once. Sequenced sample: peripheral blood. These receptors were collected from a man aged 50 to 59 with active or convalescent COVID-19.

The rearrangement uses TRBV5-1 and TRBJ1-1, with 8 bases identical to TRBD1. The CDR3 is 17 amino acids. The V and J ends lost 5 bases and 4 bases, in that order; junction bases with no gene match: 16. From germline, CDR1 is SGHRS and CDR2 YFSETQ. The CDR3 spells CASSPLAGGDPSTEAFF. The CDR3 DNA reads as TGCGCCAGCAGTCCCCTGGCAGGGGGCGATCCGAGCACTGAAGCTTTCTTT.

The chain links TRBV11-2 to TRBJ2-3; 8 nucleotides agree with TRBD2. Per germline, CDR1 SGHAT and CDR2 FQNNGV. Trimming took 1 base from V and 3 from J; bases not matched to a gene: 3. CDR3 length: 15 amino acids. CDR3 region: CASSLGLAMTDTQYF. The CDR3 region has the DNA TGTGCCAGCAGCTTAGGACTAGCGATGACAGATACGCAGTATTTT. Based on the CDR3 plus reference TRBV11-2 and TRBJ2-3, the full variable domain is EAGVAQSPRYKIIEKRQSVAFWCNPISGHATLYWYQQILGQGPKLLIQFQNNGVVDDSQLPKDRFSAERLKGVDSTLKIQPAKLEDSAVYLCASSLGLAMTDTQYFGPGTRLTVL.

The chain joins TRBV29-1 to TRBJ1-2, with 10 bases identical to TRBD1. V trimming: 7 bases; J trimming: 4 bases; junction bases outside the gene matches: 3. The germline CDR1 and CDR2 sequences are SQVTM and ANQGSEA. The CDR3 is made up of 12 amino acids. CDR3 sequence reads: CSADRGPYGYTF. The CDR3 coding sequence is TGCAGCGCTGACAGGGGGCCCTATGGCTACACCTTC.

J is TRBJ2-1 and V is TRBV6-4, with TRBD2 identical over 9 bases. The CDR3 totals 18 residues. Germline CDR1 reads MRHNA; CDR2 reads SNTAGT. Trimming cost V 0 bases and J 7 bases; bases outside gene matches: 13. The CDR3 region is CASSDSRHGRGGFNEQFF. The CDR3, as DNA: TGTGCCAGCAGTGACTCGAGGCATGGGCGGGGGGGCTTTAATGAGCAGTTCTTC.

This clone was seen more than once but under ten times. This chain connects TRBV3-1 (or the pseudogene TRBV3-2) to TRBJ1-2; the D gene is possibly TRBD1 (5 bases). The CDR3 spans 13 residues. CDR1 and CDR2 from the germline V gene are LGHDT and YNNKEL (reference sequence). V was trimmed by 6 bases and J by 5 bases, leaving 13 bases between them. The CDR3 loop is CASSPNGGYGYTF. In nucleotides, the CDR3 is TGTGCCAGCAGTCCTAACGGGGGATATGGCTACACCTTC.

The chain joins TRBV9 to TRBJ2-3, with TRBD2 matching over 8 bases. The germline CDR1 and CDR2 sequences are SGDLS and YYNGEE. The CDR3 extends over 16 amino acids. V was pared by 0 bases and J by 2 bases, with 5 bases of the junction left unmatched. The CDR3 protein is CASSVELAAFTDTQYF. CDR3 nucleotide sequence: TGTGCCAGCAGCGTAGAACTAGCGGCCTTCACAGATACGCAGTATTTT.

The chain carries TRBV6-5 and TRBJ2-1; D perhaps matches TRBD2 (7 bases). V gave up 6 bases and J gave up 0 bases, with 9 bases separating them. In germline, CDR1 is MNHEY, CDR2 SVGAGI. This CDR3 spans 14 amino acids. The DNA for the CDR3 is TGTGCCAGCAGACGGGGGGCCTCCTACAATGAGCAGTTCTTC. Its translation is CASRRGASYNEQFF.

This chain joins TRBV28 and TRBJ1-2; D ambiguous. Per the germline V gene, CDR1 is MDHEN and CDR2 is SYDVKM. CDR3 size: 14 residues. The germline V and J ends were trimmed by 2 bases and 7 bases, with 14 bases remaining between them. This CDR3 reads CASSLATREGGYTF. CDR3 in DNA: TGTGCCAGCAGTTTAGCAACAAGGGAGGGTGGCTACACCTTC.

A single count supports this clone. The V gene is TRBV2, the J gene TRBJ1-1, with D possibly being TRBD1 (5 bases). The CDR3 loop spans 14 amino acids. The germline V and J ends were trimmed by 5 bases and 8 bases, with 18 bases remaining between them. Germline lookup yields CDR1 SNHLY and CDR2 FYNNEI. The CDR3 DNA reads TGTGCCAGCAGTACGAGTATGGACAATTCGGAAGCTTTCTTT. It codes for CASSTSMDNSEAFF. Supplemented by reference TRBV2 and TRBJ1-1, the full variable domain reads EPEVTQTPSHQVTQMGQEVILRCVPISNHLYFYWYRQILGQKVEFLVSFYNNEISEKSEIFDDQFSVERPDGSNFTLKIRSTKLEDSAMYFCASSTSMDNSEAFFGQGTRLTVV.

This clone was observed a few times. The CDR3 is CASSQRPEVAFF. The CDR3 nucleotides read TGTGCCAGCAGTCAACGACCAGAGGTGGCTTTCTTT. The chain is built from TRBV2 and TRBJ1-1; D uncertain. The CDR3 spans 12 residues. V was trimmed by 5 bases and J by 11 bases, leaving 15 bases between them. The germline gives CDR1 SNHLY, CDR2 FYNNEI. Full variable domain (remainder filled in from reference TRBV2 and TRBJ1-1): EPEVTQTPSHQVTQMGQEVILRCVPISNHLYFYWYRQILGQKVEFLVSFYNNEISEKSEIFDDQFSVERPDGSNFTLKIRSTKLEDSAMYFCASSQRPEVAFFGQGTRLTVV.